A selection of T cell receptor beta chains follows, all from one sample in a study of Ad26.COV2.S vaccination and SARS-CoV-2 variants. Sequencing was performed with immunoSEQ multiplex PCR; in TCRdb, only in-frame clones are kept and a portion is missing. Among more than 85,000 clones listed, 80% were seen once. The sequenced sample was peripheral blood, obtained after recovery from COVID-19. Every receptor here comes from a human donor who had recovered from COVID-19. Each CDR3 is given with its conserved first and last residue. Each record gives: V gene, D gene, clone size, J gene, CDR3 DNA, CDR3 protein. The D gene is left open where the match is weak. Size tells how often a clone was seen (once, few, many) or the class of an expanded clone, and some rows leave it out.

>TRBV7-2|-|few|TRBJ1-2
TGTGCCAGCAGCCTTCTAGGGAGCCTCTATGGCTACACCTTC
CASSLLGSLYGYTF
>TRBV10-3|-|-|TRBJ1-4
TGTGCCAGTAGGGGAAAAGAAAGTGAAAAACTGTTTTTT
CASRGKESEKLFF
>TRBV30|-|-|TRBJ1-4
TGTGCCTGGAGTCCAGGGATAAAACTGTTTTTT
CAWSPGIKLFF
>TRBV21-1|-|once|TRBJ2-5
TGTGCCAGCAGCAAAGTGGCGGGACTAGCGGGGGGAGAGACCCAGTACTTC
CASSKVAGLAGGETQYF
>TRBV6-5|-|-|TRBJ1-2
TGTGCCAGCAGTTGGAGAGATTCCTATGGCTACACCTTC
CASSWRDSYGYTF
>TRBV6-6|TRBD2|-|TRBJ2-3
TGTGCCAGCAGTCTGGGACTAGCGGGGGGGCCGGGTCGCTCAGATACGCAGTATTTT
CASSLGLAGGPGRSDTQYF
>TRBV10-1|-|few|TRBJ2-5
TGCGCCAGCAGCGGCCTGGTGGCCGGGAGTAGTAATCCCAGGGAGACCCAGTACTTC
CASSGLVAGSSNPRETQYF
>TRBV19|-|-|TRBJ1-5
TGTGCCAGTAGTCCCACCGGGGGGGTAGGTCAGCCCCAGCATTTT
CASSPTGGVGQPQHF
>TRBV5-1|TRBD1|-|TRBJ1-5
TGCGCCAGCAGCTTGACCGGGACAGGGTATCAGCCCCAGCATTTT
CASSLTGTGYQPQHF
>TRBV20-1|-|-|TRBJ1-1
TGCAGTGCCTTTGACAGCACTGAAGCTTTCTTT
CSAFDSTEAFF
>TRBV13|-|-|TRBJ2-5
TGTGCCAGCAGAGACAGAAAAGAGACCCAGTACTTC
CASRDRKETQYF
>TRBV6-5|-|-|TRBJ1-5
TGTGCCAGCAGGGCAGACCATAGCAATCAGCCCCAGCATTTT
CASRADHSNQPQHF
>TRBV2|-|-|TRBJ2-7
TGTGCCAGCAGTGAAGCGCGTGGGGGGCAGGAGTACTTC
CASSEARGGQEYF
>TRBV5-1|TRBD2|-|TRBJ2-7
TGCGCCAGCAGCTTGGAGCTCCCTACAAGCGGGGCGCCCTACGAGCAGTACTTC
CASSLELPTSGAPYEQYF
>TRBV10-1|-|-|TRBJ1-3
TGCGCCAGCAGCGGGACGAGTGGAAACACCATATATTTT
CASSGTSGNTIYF
>TRBV6-1|TRBD1|-|TRBJ1-2
TGTGCCAGCAGTGACCCCGGTCGGGGACAGGGAAATGGCTACACCTTC
CASSDPGRGQGNGYTF